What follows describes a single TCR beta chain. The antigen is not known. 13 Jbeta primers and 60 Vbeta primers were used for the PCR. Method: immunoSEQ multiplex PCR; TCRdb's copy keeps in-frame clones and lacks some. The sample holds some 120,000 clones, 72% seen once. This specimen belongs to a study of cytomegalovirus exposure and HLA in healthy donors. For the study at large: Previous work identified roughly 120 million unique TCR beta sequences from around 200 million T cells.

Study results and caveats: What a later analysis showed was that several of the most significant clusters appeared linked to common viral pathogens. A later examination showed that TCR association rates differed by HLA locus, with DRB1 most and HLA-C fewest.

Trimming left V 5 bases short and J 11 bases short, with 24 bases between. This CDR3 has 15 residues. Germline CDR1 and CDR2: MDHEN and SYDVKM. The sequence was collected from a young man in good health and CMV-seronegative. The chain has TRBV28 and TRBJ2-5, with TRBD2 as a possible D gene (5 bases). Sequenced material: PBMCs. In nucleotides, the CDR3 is TGTGCCAGCAGTGGTGGTTTACTGTCGCTCTGGGAGCAGTACTTC. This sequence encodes CASSGGLLSLWEQYF.